One sample yielded the 22 T cell receptor beta chains listed below, sequenced in a study of control samples from healthy donors and cancer patients. Data came from immunoSEQ multiplex PCR; TCRdb stores just in-frame clones and leaves some out. Among approximately 100,000 clones, roughly 89% were seen once, and the ten largest hold about 7.8%. Source material: blood. Receptor source: a man aged 25 to 40 in good health.

The chain carries TRBV5-1 and TRBJ2-3; D remains unclear. Germline loops: CDR1 SGHRS, CDR2 YFSETQ. The V end was cut by 6 bases, the J end by 5 bases, with 19 bases between. The CDR3 has 15 residues. CDR3 DNA: TGCGCCAGCAAAGCAATGGCGGTAGAGGTAGATACGCAGTATTTT. Protein sequence: CASKAMAVEVDTQYF.

The chain is built from TRBV7-3 and TRBJ2-3; possibly TRBD2 for D (5 bases). V was cut by 4 bases and J by 2 bases, with 16 bases left in between. CDR3 length: 16 residues. From germline, CDR1 is SGHTA and CDR2 FQGTGA. CDR3 sequence (DNA): TGTGCCAGCAGCTCCGGACTGGCACCGTCCACAGATACGCAGTATTTT. Protein sequence: CASSSGLAPSTDTQYF.

This chain uses TRBV7-9 with TRBJ1-4; D gene ambiguous. The V end lost 2 bases, the J end lost 2 bases, and 0 bases lay between the germline ends. Looked up from germline, CDR1 is SEHNR and CDR2 is FQNEAQ (reference sequence). The CDR3 is 12 amino acids. The CDR3 reads CASSLTNEKLFF. The CDR3 DNA is TGTGCCAGCAGCTTAACTAATGAAAAACTGTTTTTT.

The chain couples TRBV6-2 or TRBV6-3 to TRBJ2-3, with 7 bases fitting TRBD2. Germline CDR1 reads MNHEY; CDR2 reads SVGEGT. Unmatched junction bases numbered 5, after V lost 0 bases and J lost 2 bases. This CDR3 is built from 16 residues. In nucleotides, the CDR3 is TGTGCCAGCAGTTACTCTCGGGGGGTTATCACAGATACGCAGTATTTT. It yields the protein CASSYSRGVITDTQYF.

The rearrangement links TRBV4-3 to TRBJ2-2; TRBD2 agrees at 13 bases. Unmatched junction bases numbered 4, after V lost 0 bases and J lost 6 bases. The CDR3 is 17 amino acids. From germline, CDR1 is LGHNA and CDR2 YSLEER. As DNA, the CDR3 is TGCGCCAGCAGCCAAGAAAGACTAGCGGGAGGATCCGGGGAGCTGTTTTTT. This sequence encodes CASSQERLAGGSGELFF.

The sample holds one count of this clone. In DNA, the CDR3 is TGTGCCAGCAGCCGACTGGACCAAGAGACCCAGTACTTC. This sequence encodes CASSRLDQETQYF. The chain links TRBV5-6 to TRBJ2-5; D not certain. Between the trimmed V and J ends, which lost 4 bases and 0 bases, there was a span of 7 bases. The CDR3 is made up of 13 amino acids. CDR1 is SGHDT and CDR2 is YYEEEE in the germline V gene. Combining the CDR3 with reference TRBV5-6 and TRBJ2-5 gives the whole variable domain DAGVTQSPTHLIKTRGQQVTLRCSPKSGHDTVSWYQQALGQGPQFIFQYYEEEERQRGNFPDRFSGHQFPNYSSELNVNALLLGDSALYLCASSRLDQETQYFGPGTRLLVL.

The chain employs TRBV12-3 or TRBV12-4 and TRBJ2-1; D perhaps matches TRBD1 (5 bases). V dropped 6 bases and J dropped 9 bases, with 12 bases sitting between them. The CDR3 is made up of 12 amino acids. The CDR3 sequence: CASRNQGSEQFF. CDR3 bases: TGTGCCAGCAGGAATCAGGGAAGTGAGCAGTTCTTC.

The chain couples TRBV18 to TRBJ1-1; 10 bases are a match to TRBD1. Germline V CDR1 and CDR2: KGHSH, LQKENI. V gave up 4 bases and J gave up 0 bases; unmatched junction bases: 5. CDR3 size: 16 residues. The CDR3 region is CASSLGTGALNTEAFF. The CDR3 coding sequence is TGTGCCAGCTCACTAGGGACAGGGGCCCTGAACACTGAAGCTTTCTTT.

The rearrangement uses TRBV12-1 and TRBJ2-1; TRBD2, the table's D call, lacks a check against the DNA. TRBV12-1 is labeled a pseudogene. This CDR3 has 13 amino acids. The CDR3 DNA is TGTGCCAGCAGCTTTGAGCCCGACAATGAGCAGTTCTTC. Translating it yields CASSFEPDNEQFF.

V and J are TRBV11-2 and TRBJ2-3; D is perhaps TRBD1 (5 bases). Germline V gene data show CDR1 as SGHAT and CDR2 as FQNNGV. This CDR3 comprises 15 residues. The germline V and J ends were trimmed by 1 base and 3 bases, with 11 bases remaining between them. Here the CDR3 reads CASSLVRAGTDTQYF. The CDR3 region has the DNA TGTGCCAGCAGCTTAGTCAGGGCCGGGACAGATACGCAGTATTTT.

The rearrangement uses TRBV6-5 and TRBJ1-5, with unresolved D. Deletions cut 5 bases from V and 3 bases from J, with 8 bases between. The CDR3 spans 13 residues. Germline V gene sequence: CDR1 MNHEY, CDR2 SVGAGI. The CDR3 DNA reads TGTGCCAGCAGTCTGACACCCAATCAGCCCCAGCATTTT. Translation gives CASSLTPNQPQHF.

CDR3 DNA: TGTGCCAGCAGCTTAGTTGAGAACACCGGGGAGCTGTTTTTT. Encoded protein: CASSLVENTGELFF. The J gene is TRBJ2-2, the V gene TRBV7-8; D unresolved. Germline V CDR1 and CDR2: SGHVS, FQNEAQ. The CDR3 extends over 14 amino acids. Trimming shortened V by 1 base and J by 1 base, and 4 bases separated the two germline ends.

In its sample, this clone was seen a few times. This chain uses TRBV12-3 or TRBV12-4 with TRBJ1-5; maybe TRBD1 (5 bases). With 7 bases removed from V and 5 bases from J, the gap between germline ends came to 12 bases. This CDR3 comprises 13 residues. The CDR3 region has the DNA TGTGCCAGCACCTTCGACAGAGATCAGCCCCAGCATTTT. Translating gives CASTFDRDQPQHF.

The rearrangement links TRBV18 to TRBJ2-7; 7 bases fit TRBD1. The trim removed 0 bases at V and 6 bases at J, leaving 11 bases unmatched. Germline V gene lookup returns CDR1 KGHSH and CDR2 LQKENI. The CDR3 sequence is 16 residues long. CDR3 bases: TGTGCCAGCTCACCACCTCCTACAGGGGCTCTAGGCGAGCAGTACTTC. Translated, it gives CASSPPPTGALGEQYF.

The V and J genes are TRBV2 and TRBJ2-3; D perhaps matches TRBD2 (6 bases). This CDR3 is 16 amino acids long. V shed 4 bases and J shed 0 bases, with 14 bases lying between them. Per germline, CDR1 SNHLY and CDR2 FYNNEI. DNA for the CDR3: TGTGCCAGCAGTGCGAAGCGGGTGGCTAGCACAGATACGCAGTATTTT. Amino acids: CASSAKRVASTDTQYF.

The chain combines TRBV6-2 or TRBV6-3 with TRBJ2-2, with 8 bases matching TRBD1. Germline loops: CDR1 MNHEY, CDR2 SVGEGT. V was clipped by 5 bases and J by 2 bases; unmatched bases: 4. CDR3 length equals 15 residues. CDR3 DNA: TGTGCCAGCAGTACCGGGACAGGCAACACCGGGGAGCTGTTTTTT. As protein: CASSTGTGNTGELFF.

The V and J genes are TRBV6-2 or TRBV6-3 and TRBJ1-5, with TRBD1 as a possible D gene (5 bases). This CDR3 is built from 15 residues. In germline, CDR1 is MNHEY, CDR2 SVGEGT. V lost 5 bases to trimming and J lost 0 bases, with 11 bases between them. Written as DNA, the CDR3 is TGTGCCAGCAGTCCGGACACCAATAGCAATCAGCCCCAGCATTTT. Its translation is CASSPDTNSNQPQHF.

The V and J genes are TRBV7-2 and TRBJ1-5, with a tentative D call TRBD1 (6 bases). The CDR3 is 18 residues long. CDR1 SGHTA and CDR2 FQGNSA come from the germline V gene. V shed 3 bases and J shed 1 base, with 19 bases lying between them. CDR3 sequence: CASSFATPGVESNQPQHF. The CDR3 region has the DNA TGTGCCAGCAGCTTCGCGACCCCAGGGGTAGAGAGCAATCAGCCCCAGCATTTT.

This chain joins TRBV5-8 and TRBJ2-5, with 10 bases lining up with TRBD1. V was clipped by 4 bases and J by 2 bases; unmatched bases: 5. The CDR3 spans 15 residues. Per germline, CDR1 SGHTS and CDR2 YDEGEE. CDR3 sequence reads: CASSRQGATQETQYF. The CDR3 coding sequence is TGTGCCAGCAGCCGACAGGGGGCGACGCAAGAGACCCAGTACTTC.

The V call is TRBV24-1, the J call TRBJ1-2, with 7 nucleotides matching TRBD1. The CDR3 loop spans 14 amino acids. V was pared by 4 bases and J by 3 bases, with 4 bases of the junction left unmatched. The germline CDR1 and CDR2 sequences are KGHDR and SFDVKD. CDR3 loop: CATSDRTGYYGYTF. The CDR3 bases are TGTGCCACCAGTGACCGGACAGGCTACTATGGCTACACCTTC.

The chain combines TRBV7-8 with TRBJ1-6, with TRBD1 matching over 11 bases. The trim removed 4 bases at V and 9 bases at J, leaving 5 bases unmatched. Germline V lookup: CDR1 SGHVS, CDR2 FQNEAQ. The CDR3 runs to 15 residues. For the CDR3, the DNA is TGTGCCAGCAGCTCACCCGGGACAGGGGGTTCACCCCTCCACTTT. Protein sequence: CASSSPGTGGSPLHF.

The chain is built from TRBV4-1 and TRBJ1-2; 8 bases match TRBD1. This CDR3 comprises 15 residues. Germline assignment: CDR1 MGHRA and CDR2 YSYEKL. Unmatched junction bases numbered 13, after V lost 7 bases and J lost 6 bases. The chain's CDR3 is CASTKLGQAEDGYTF. The CDR3 DNA follows: TGCGCCAGCACCAAATTGGGACAGGCGGAGGATGGCTACACCTTC.